This is a list of T cell receptor beta chains from one sample in a study of blood T cell repertoires in COVID-19. Method: immunoSEQ multiplex PCR; TCRdb's copy keeps in-frame clones and lacks some. The repertoire holds about 320,000 clones, with around nine tenths as singletons. The sequencing sample was made of peripheral blood. These receptors were collected from a woman in her 30s with COVID-19, enrolled during active disease. The CDR3 runs from the conserved cysteine through the conserved F or W. A D gene is named only where the DNA matches it firmly. For some rows the clone size is stated as once, few or many, or as a class when expanded; others skip it.

CDR3nt: TGTGCCTGGAGTGTTATCAGGGGCTACACCTTC
CDR3aa: CAWSVIRGYTF
j_gene: TRBJ1-2
v_gene: TRBV30
abundance: NA
d_gene: NA

CDR3nt: TGTGCCAGCAGCTTGGGCCCCCCCAGCGGGGGGGCGGATGAGCAGTTCTTC
CDR3aa: CASSLGPPSGGADEQFF
j_gene: TRBJ2-1
v_gene: TRBV5-4
abundance: NA
d_gene: TRBD2

CDR3nt: TGTGCCAGTAGTATACAGGGAAGGGTTCAGCCCCAGCATTTT
CDR3aa: CASSIQGRVQPQHF
j_gene: TRBJ1-5
v_gene: TRBV19
abundance: few
d_gene: NA

CDR3nt: TGTGCCAGCAGCTTAGGACAGGGGGCGCTTGGAAACACCATATATTTT
CDR3aa: CASSLGQGALGNTIYF
j_gene: TRBJ1-3
v_gene: TRBV7-6
abundance: NA
d_gene: TRBD1

CDR3nt: TGTGCCAGCACCGGGACAGGGGAAGGTCAGCCCCAGCATTTT
CDR3aa: CASTGTGEGQPQHF
j_gene: TRBJ1-5
v_gene: TRBV19
abundance: NA
d_gene: TRBD1

CDR3nt: TGTGCCAGCTTGGCAGGTTACGAGCAGTACTTC
CDR3aa: CASLAGYEQYF
j_gene: TRBJ2-7
v_gene: TRBV2
abundance: NA
d_gene: NA

CDR3nt: TGTGCCAGCAGCTTAGTTGAGTCCCAGCGGGACACCCTCTATGGCTACACCTTC
CDR3aa: CASSLVESQRDTLYGYTF
j_gene: TRBJ1-2
v_gene: TRBV7-9
abundance: NA
d_gene: NA

CDR3nt: TGTGCCAGCAGCTTGACAGGGGGCGATTCACCCCTCCACTTT
CDR3aa: CASSLTGGDSPLHF
j_gene: TRBJ1-6
v_gene: TRBV5-4
abundance: NA
d_gene: TRBD1

CDR3nt: TGTGCCAGCCGCCAGGCGAGACTAGGGGAAAAACTGTTTTTT
CDR3aa: CASRQARLGEKLFF
j_gene: TRBJ1-4
v_gene: TRBV2
abundance: NA
d_gene: NA

CDR3nt: TGTGCCAGCAGCCTGCTTGTGACTAACGGGCGGGAGACCCAGTACTTC
CDR3aa: CASSLLVTNGRETQYF
j_gene: TRBJ2-5
v_gene: TRBV5-6
abundance: NA
d_gene: NA

CDR3nt: TGTGCCAGCAGCCAAGTTTTTGCAGGGAGGGGTGAGGGCTACACCTTC
CDR3aa: CASSQVFAGRGEGYTF
j_gene: TRBJ1-2
v_gene: TRBV4-2
abundance: NA
d_gene: NA

CDR3nt: TGTGCCAGTAGTGTGATGGGACAGGGGAATGAAAAACTGTTTTTT
CDR3aa: CASSVMGQGNEKLFF
j_gene: TRBJ1-4
v_gene: TRBV19
abundance: NA
d_gene: TRBD1

CDR3nt: TGTGCCAGCAGCTTCCCCCAGACAGGGAGCGAGCAGTACTTC
CDR3aa: CASSFPQTGSEQYF
j_gene: TRBJ2-7
v_gene: TRBV11-2
abundance: once
d_gene: TRBD1

CDR3nt: TGTGCCAGCAGCAGGACTTACAGGGGGGAGAATGGCTACACCTTC
CDR3aa: CASSRTYRGENGYTF
j_gene: TRBJ1-2
v_gene: TRBV6-5
abundance: few
d_gene: TRBD1

CDR3nt: TGTGCCAGCTCACCCGGGACAGTCGAGGCTGGAAACACCATATATTTT
CDR3aa: CASSPGTVEAGNTIYF
j_gene: TRBJ1-3
v_gene: TRBV18
abundance: NA
d_gene: TRBD1

CDR3nt: TGTGCCAGCGGATCGGGACAAACCAATTCACCCCTCCACTTT
CDR3aa: CASGSGQTNSPLHF
j_gene: TRBJ1-6
v_gene: TRBV2
abundance: NA
d_gene: NA

CDR3nt: TGTGCCAGCTCCCCCGGACTAGCGGGCGCCTACAATGAGCAGTTCTTC
CDR3aa: CASSPGLAGAYNEQFF
j_gene: TRBJ2-1
v_gene: TRBV18
abundance: NA
d_gene: TRBD2

CDR3nt: TGCGCCAGCAGTGAGTCGATCGGCGGAGGGGCTGAAGCTTTCTTT
CDR3aa: CASSESIGGGAEAFF
j_gene: TRBJ1-1
v_gene: TRBV10-1
abundance: many
d_gene: NA

CDR3nt: TGTGCCAGCAGTCCCCCACAGGCCGATGGCTACACCTTC
CDR3aa: CASSPPQADGYTF
j_gene: TRBJ1-2
v_gene: TRBV12-3/TRBV12-4
abundance: NA
d_gene: NA

CDR3nt: TGTGCCAGCAGTTACGCCCAACAGGGATCTAATTCACCCCTCCACTTT
CDR3aa: CASSYAQQGSNSPLHF
j_gene: TRBJ1-6
v_gene: TRBV6-5
abundance: NA
d_gene: NA

CDR3nt: TGTGCCAGCAGCTCCCGGGACAGGGGTTCAGATACGCAGTATTTT
CDR3aa: CASSSRDRGSDTQYF
j_gene: TRBJ2-3
v_gene: TRBV7-8
abundance: NA
d_gene: TRBD1

CDR3nt: TGTGCCAGCAGTTACTCGAGAAGGAGCCGAACTGAAGCTTTCTTT
CDR3aa: CASSYSRRSRTEAFF
j_gene: TRBJ1-1
v_gene: TRBV6-2/TRBV6-3
abundance: NA
d_gene: NA

CDR3nt: TGTGCCAGTAGCCCACAGGGATTCTATGGCTACACCTTC
CDR3aa: CASSPQGFYGYTF
j_gene: TRBJ1-2
v_gene: TRBV19
abundance: NA
d_gene: NA

CDR3nt: TGTGCCAGCAATTGGGGGGGCACTGAAGCTTTCTTT
CDR3aa: CASNWGGTEAFF
j_gene: TRBJ1-1
v_gene: TRBV7-8
abundance: NA
d_gene: NA

CDR3nt: TGTGCCACCAGCAGAGGGGAGGGGCGGAAACTGTTTTTT
CDR3aa: CATSRGEGRKLFF
j_gene: TRBJ1-4
v_gene: TRBV15
abundance: few
d_gene: NA

CDR3nt: TGTGCCAGCTCACCGTGGGCGGGAAATCGTCGTGGAAACACCATATATTTT
CDR3aa: CASSPWAGNRRGNTIYF
j_gene: TRBJ1-3
v_gene: TRBV18
abundance: NA
d_gene: NA

CDR3nt: TGTGCCAGCAGCTCCCTTCGGGGCAGGGGGCAGGAGACCCAGTACTTC
CDR3aa: CASSSLRGRGQETQYF
j_gene: TRBJ2-5
v_gene: TRBV11-2
abundance: NA
d_gene: TRBD1

CDR3nt: TGTGCCAGCAGCCCGGGACTCCCGGGAGATACGCAGTATTTT
CDR3aa: CASSPGLPGDTQYF
j_gene: TRBJ2-3
v_gene: TRBV9
abundance: NA
d_gene: NA

CDR3nt: TGTGCCAGCAGCTTAGCGCAGGGAAGAGGGGGCAATGAGCAGTTCTTC
CDR3aa: CASSLAQGRGGNEQFF
j_gene: TRBJ2-1
v_gene: TRBV7-9
abundance: NA
d_gene: NA

CDR3nt: TGTGCCACCCGACAGTCACTCACAGATACGCAGTATTTT
CDR3aa: CATRQSLTDTQYF
j_gene: TRBJ2-3
v_gene: TRBV10-3
abundance: NA
d_gene: NA

CDR3nt: TGTGCCAGCAGTTCGGGTGGGGCCCTGGGAGATACGCAGTATTTT
CDR3aa: CASSSGGALGDTQYF
j_gene: TRBJ2-3
v_gene: TRBV27
abundance: NA
d_gene: NA

CDR3nt: TGCGCCAGCAGCTTGGCCAAGAACACTGAAGCTTTCTTT
CDR3aa: CASSLAKNTEAFF
j_gene: TRBJ1-1
v_gene: TRBV5-1
abundance: NA
d_gene: NA

CDR3nt: TGTGCCAGCAGCCCTTGGTTCGGGCAGCCCCAGCATTTT
CDR3aa: CASSPWFGQPQHF
j_gene: TRBJ1-5
v_gene: TRBV7-2
abundance: NA
d_gene: NA

CDR3nt: TGTGCCAGCCGGGATGGGACCGGGGAGCTGTTTTTT
CDR3aa: CASRDGTGELFF
j_gene: TRBJ2-2
v_gene: TRBV6-5
abundance: many
d_gene: NA

CDR3nt: TGTGCCATCAGTGAGTCGGCGGGTAGCGGGGTCTCCTACGAGCAGTACTTC
CDR3aa: CAISESAGSGVSYEQYF
j_gene: TRBJ2-7
v_gene: TRBV10-3
abundance: NA
d_gene: TRBD2

CDR3nt: TGTGCCAGCAGCTTATGGGGGGGCGATGAGCAGTTCTTC
CDR3aa: CASSLWGGDEQFF
j_gene: TRBJ2-1
v_gene: TRBV7-2
abundance: NA
d_gene: NA

CDR3nt: TGTGCCAGCAGCGCACGACTAGGGGCCGGGAACACTGAAGCTTTCTTT
CDR3aa: CASSARLGAGNTEAFF
j_gene: TRBJ1-1
v_gene: TRBV7-9
abundance: NA
d_gene: NA

CDR3nt: TGTGCCAGCAGCTTAGAACAGGGGGCGAACACCGGGGAGCTGTTTTTT
CDR3aa: CASSLEQGANTGELFF
j_gene: TRBJ2-2
v_gene: TRBV7-6
abundance: NA
d_gene: TRBD1

CDR3nt: TGTGCCAGCTCAGCCGGGACAGGAGACTATGGCTACACCTTC
CDR3aa: CASSAGTGDYGYTF
j_gene: TRBJ1-2
v_gene: TRBV18
abundance: once
d_gene: TRBD1

CDR3nt: TGTGCCAGCAGCCCGGAGACAGGCCCTCTCTACGAGCAGTACTTC
CDR3aa: CASSPETGPLYEQYF
j_gene: TRBJ2-7
v_gene: TRBV7-6
abundance: NA
d_gene: NA